This TCR beta chain was retrieved from a study of blood T cell repertoires in COVID-19. This CDR3 has 14 residues. Deletions cut 7 bases from V and 2 bases from J, with 17 bases between. Per germline, CDR1 SQVTM and CDR2 ANQGSEA. Only in-frame clones appear in the TCRdb table, and some are missing; sequencing was by immunoSEQ multiplex PCR. This table holds about 160,000 clones, over 75% found once. The chain recombines TRBV29-1 with TRBJ1-2; D is unresolved. This receptor was obtained from a middle-aged woman with acute COVID-19. The sequenced material came from PBMCs or T cells enriched from blood (not recorded which). As DNA, the CDR3 is TGCAGCGCCGAAGGGCGGGTGGCAAACTATGGCTACACCTTC. Translating it yields CSAEGRVANYGYTF. Using reference TRBV29-1 and TRBJ1-2 for the parts outside the CDR3, the full variable domain is SAVISQKPSRDICQRGTSLTIQCQVDSQVTMMFWYRQQPGQSLTLIATANQGSEATYESGFVIDKFPISRPNLTFSTLTVSNMSPEDSSIYLCSAEGRVANYGYTFGSGTRLTVV.